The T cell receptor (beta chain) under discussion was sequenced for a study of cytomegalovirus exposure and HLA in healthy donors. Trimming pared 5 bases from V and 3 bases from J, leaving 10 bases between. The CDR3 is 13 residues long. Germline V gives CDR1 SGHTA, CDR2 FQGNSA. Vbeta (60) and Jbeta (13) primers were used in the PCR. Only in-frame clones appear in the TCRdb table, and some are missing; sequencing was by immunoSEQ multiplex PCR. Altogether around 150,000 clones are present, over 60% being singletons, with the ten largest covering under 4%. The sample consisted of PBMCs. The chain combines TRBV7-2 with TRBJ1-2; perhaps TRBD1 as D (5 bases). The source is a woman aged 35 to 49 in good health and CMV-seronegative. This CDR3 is CASSPTRDYGYTF. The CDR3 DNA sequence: TGTGCCAGCAGCCCGACCAGGGACTATGGCTACACCTTC.